A single sample gave rise to the 16 T cell receptor beta chains below, sequenced in a study of Graves' ophthalmopathy and Graves' hyperthyroidism. Amplified TCR beta CDR3 regions were obtained using RNA transcripts as template. Second-round multiplex PCR followed a first-round RT-PCR using HTBI primers. TCRdb independently ran MiXCR on the multiplex PCR reads; one entry per CDR3 protein. The sample has more than 1,000,000 distinct CDR3 sequences; 35% to 40% are singletons. The material sequenced was peripheral blood or thyroid tissue (not recorded which). These receptors originate from an adult man with Graves' hyperthyroidism.

This clonotype was picked up many times. The CDR3 sequence: CASSNIGGAESNYGYTF. The CDR3 nucleotides are TGTGCCAGCAGCAACATCGGGGGGGCGGAATCTAACTATGGCTACACCTTC. The chain recombines TRBV7-6 with TRBJ1-2, with D possibly matching TRBD1 (6 bases). The CDR3 loop spans 17 amino acids. V lost 5 bases to trimming and J lost 0 bases, with 19 bases between them. Germline-derived CDR1 and CDR2 are SGHVS and FNYEAQ.

This rearrangement joins TRBV10-3 to TRBJ1-6; the D is unclear. Germline CDR1 ENHRY, CDR2 SYGVKD. The CDR3 is made up of 11 amino acids. Trimming shortened V by 2 bases and J by 10 bases, and 3 bases separated the two germline ends. The CDR3 DNA follows: TGTGCCATCAGTGAGAAGTCACCCCTCCACTTT. Translated: CAISEKSPLHF.

In DNA form, the CDR3 reads TGTGCCAGCAGTTTAATGGCTGAGCGGGCTTTCTTT. It specifies CASSLMAERAFF. The chain has TRBV28 and TRBJ1-1; D is unclear. This CDR3 has 12 amino acids. Deletions cut 2 bases from V and 11 bases from J, with 12 bases between. Germline V CDR1 and CDR2: MDHEN, SYDVKM.

V is TRBV7-8 and J is TRBJ2-5, with D tentatively TRBD2 (6 bases). This CDR3 spans 13 amino acids. V was shortened by 7 bases and J by 5 bases, with 14 bases between the two germline ends. Germline V gene lookup returns CDR1 SGHVS and CDR2 FQNEAQ. The CDR3 region has the DNA TGTGCCAGCATCTCCGGGAGCGGGGAGACCCAGTACTTC. Its protein is CASISGSGETQYF.

This clonotype was picked up many times. The rearrangement joins TRBV7-2 to TRBJ1-6; 10 positions match TRBD1. The germline CDR1 and CDR2 sequences are SGHTA and FQGNSA. The CDR3 runs 18 residues. V was clipped by 1 base and J by 6 bases; unmatched bases: 9. CDR3 sequence reads: CASSLVAGQGRRNSPLHF. CDR3 in DNA: TGTGCCAGCAGCTTAGTTGCGGGACAGGGGAGACGTAATTCACCCCTCCACTTT.

Details on this clonotype: A read error may account for a junction end that differs from germline. This rearrangement joins TRBV7-2 to TRBJ1-2; D is undetermined. Germline-derived CDR1 and CDR2 are SGHTA and FQGNSA. The length of the CDR3 is 13 residues. CDR3 bases: TGTGCCAGCAGCTTAACAGCAGAGTATGGCTACATCTTC. Translated, it gives CASSLTAEYGYIF.

The sample holds a few counts of this clonotype. This chain connects TRBV3-1 to TRBJ1-1; possibly TRBD1 for D (5 bases). Germline lookup yields CDR1 LGHDT and CDR2 YNNKEL (reference sequence). The CDR3 sequence is 14 residues long. The V end was cut by 5 bases, the J end by 3 bases, with 13 bases between. The CDR3 sequence is CASSLRGVDTEAFF. CDR3 sequence (DNA): TGTGCCAGCAGCTTGAGGGGTGTAGACACTGAAGCTTTCTTT. Based on the CDR3 plus reference TRBV3-1 and TRBJ1-1, the full variable domain is DTAVSQTPKYLVTQMGNDKSIKCEQNLGHDTMYWYKQDSKKFLKIMFSYNNKELIINETVPNRFSPKSPDKAHLNLHINSLELGDSAVYFCASSLRGVDTEAFFGQGTRLTVV.

The chain employs TRBV10-3 and TRBJ2-2, with TRBD2 matching 7 bases. Germline assignment: CDR1 ENHRY and CDR2 SYGVKD. After removal of 2 bases from V and 7 bases from J, the junction contained 7 bases not matched to a gene. This CDR3 has 15 amino acids. The CDR3: CAISEAPSGDGELFF. CDR3 DNA: TGTGCCATCAGTGAGGCGCCTAGCGGTGACGGGGAGCTGTTTTTT.

This clonotype was counted many times. The chain links TRBV15 to TRBJ2-5, with TRBD2 matching 11 bases. This CDR3 is 16 amino acids long. V lost 5 bases, J lost 5 bases, and 10 bases stayed unmatched. CDR1 LNHNV and CDR2 YYDKDF come from the germline V gene (reference sequence). CDR3 coding DNA: TGTGCCACCAGCGGGGGACTAGCGGAATTCGTGGAGACCCAGTACTTC. Its protein product is CATSGGLAEFVETQYF.

This clonotype was detected a few times. The V call is TRBV20-1, the J call TRBJ2-7; D assignment may be TRBD1 or TRBD2 (5 bases each). This CDR3 has 15 residues. Deletions cut 3 bases from V and 2 bases from J, with 17 bases between. Per the germline V gene, CDR1 is DFQATT and CDR2 is SNEGSKA (reference sequence). The DNA for the CDR3 is TGCAGTGCTAGGAATCCGGGGCCGGCCGCCTACGAGCAGTACTTC. Amino acids: CSARNPGPAAYEQYF.

This clonotype was counted only a few times. The CDR3 loop is CSVRRESETQYF. The CDR3 DNA is TGCAGCGTACGCCGGGAGTCGGAGACCCAGTACTTC. V usage is TRBV29-1 and J usage is TRBJ2-5; D possibly corresponds to TRBD2 (6 bases). Trimming stripped 6 bases from V and 5 bases from J, with 13 bases between. The CDR3 is 12 residues long. Germline CDR1 is SQVTM and CDR2 is ANQGSEA.

The genes are TRBV18 and TRBJ2-5; 10 nucleotides match TRBD1. CDR3 length: 16 amino acids. The germline V gene encodes CDR1 KGHSH and CDR2 LQKENI. Trimming removed 5 bases from V and 1 base from J; junction bases left unmatched: 7. In DNA form, the CDR3 reads TGTGCCAGCTCAACCACGGACAGGGGGAGCCAAGAGACCCAGTACTTC. It translates to CASSTTDRGSQETQYF.

The gene calls are TRBV4-3 and TRBJ1-1; D call uncertain. Germline CDR1 reads LGHNA; CDR2 reads YSLEER. This CDR3 is 13 amino acids long. Trimming left V 0 bases short and J 7 bases short, with 9 bases between. The CDR3 region is CASSQDSTDEAFF. CDR3 nucleotides: TGCGCCAGCAGCCAAGATAGCACAGATGAAGCTTTCTTT.

This clonotype was seen at least ten times. The chain uses TRBV19 and TRBJ1-2; no reliable D call. The germline V gene has CDR1 LNHDA and CDR2 SQIVND (reference sequence). The CDR3 consists of 11 residues. Trimming removed 7 bases at V and 3 bases at J, with 6 bases between. The DNA for the CDR3 is TGTGCCAGTACTCGTCACTATGGCTACACCTTC. The encoded protein is CASTRHYGYTF.

The chain has TRBV7-2 and TRBJ1-1; a weak D match, TRBD1 (6 bases). The germline V gene has CDR1 SGHTA and CDR2 FQGNSA. Trimming left V 1 base short and J 7 bases short, with 10 bases between. The CDR3 consists of 13 residues. As DNA, the CDR3 is TGTGCCAGCAGCTTAGTCAAGGACAGTGAAGCTTTCTTT. This codes for CASSLVKDSEAFF.

As regards this clonotype: A much larger clone differs by one base, so this may be a read error. The chain uses TRBV7-2 and TRBJ2-5; D gene unclear. Between the trimmed V and J ends, which lost 7 bases and 0 bases, there was a span of 18 bases. Germline V gene data show CDR1 as SGHTA and CDR2 as FQGNSA. This CDR3 has 16 amino acids. CDR3 bases: TGTGCCAGCACTTTCTCGTCGGTTTTTGACCAAGAGACCCAGTACTTC. It is translated as CASTFSSVFDQETQYF. Full variable domain (outside the CDR3, taken from reference TRBV7-2 and TRBJ2-5): GAGVSQSPSNKVTEKGKDVELRCDPISGHTALYWYRQSLGQGLEFLIYFQGNSAPDKSGLPSDRFSAERTGGSVSTLTIQRTQQEDSAVYLCASTFSSVFDQETQYFGPGTRLLVL.